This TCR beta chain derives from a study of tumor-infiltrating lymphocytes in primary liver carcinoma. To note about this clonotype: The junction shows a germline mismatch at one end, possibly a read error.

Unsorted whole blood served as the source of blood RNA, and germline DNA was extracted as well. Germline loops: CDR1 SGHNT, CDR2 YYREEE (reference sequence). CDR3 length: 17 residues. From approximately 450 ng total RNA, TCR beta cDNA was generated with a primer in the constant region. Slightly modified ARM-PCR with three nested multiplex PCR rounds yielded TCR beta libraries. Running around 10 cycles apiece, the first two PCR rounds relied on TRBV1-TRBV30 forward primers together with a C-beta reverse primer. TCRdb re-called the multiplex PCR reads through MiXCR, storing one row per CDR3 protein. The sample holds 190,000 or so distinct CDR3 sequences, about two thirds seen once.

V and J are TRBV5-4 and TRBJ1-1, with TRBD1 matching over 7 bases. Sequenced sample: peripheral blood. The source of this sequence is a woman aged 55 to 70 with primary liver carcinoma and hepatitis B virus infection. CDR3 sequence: CATSHLGQPSMNTEAFF. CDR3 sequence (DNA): TGTGCCACCAGCCACCTGGGACAGCCCAGCATGAACACTGAAGCTTTCTTT.